The 3 T cell receptor beta chains in this list originate from one sample, sequenced in a study of blood T cells in healthy people across ages (dated by TCRdb to the mid-2010s). Receptor amplification or capture employed 5' RACE. Sequenced on an Illumina HiSeq 2500. A second PCR of about 7 to 12 cycles was performed with a sample-barcoded 5' primer and a J-beta primer mix. TCRdb handled the public reads itself, with Q25 trimming in fastp and clone calling in MiXCR, and kept productive beta chains. Entries are consolidated by CDR3 protein sequence, retaining the most common genes and DNA. The sample table holds around 1,100,000 distinct CDR3 sequences, of which less than 45% were seen once. The ten largest clones take up around 13% of the sample. The source material was blood. The receptors were gathered from a man aged 18 to 35 in good health.

The table lists this clonotype with a few counts. The J gene is TRBJ2-5, the V gene TRBV7-9; D unclear. Trimming stripped 3 bases from V and 2 bases from J, with 16 bases between. The CDR3 is 16 residues long. CDR1 and CDR2 (germline): SEHNR, FQNEAQ (reference sequence). The CDR3 loop is CASSFTALRTQETQYF. The CDR3 bases are TGTGCCAGCAGCTTCACAGCCTTAAGAACTCAAGAGACCCAGTACTTC.

This clonotype showed up just a few times. This chain links TRBV7-2 with TRBJ2-6, with D perhaps TRBD1 (5 bases). The CDR3 sequence is 16 residues long. V gave up 1 base and J gave up 1 base, with 8 bases separating them. CDR1 and CDR2 (germline): SGHTA, FQGNSA. Here the CDR3 reads CASSLEPGSGANVLTF. The DNA of the CDR3 is TGTGCCAGCAGCTTAGAGCCAGGGTCTGGGGCCAACGTCCTGACTTTC.

The rearrangement uses TRBV12-3 or TRBV12-4 and TRBJ1-1, with D perhaps matching TRBD1 (6 bases). With 6 bases removed from V and 1 base from J, the gap between germline ends came to 9 bases. The CDR3 consists of 13 residues. The CDR3 DNA follows: TGTGCCAGCAGGCCCAGGGGGAACACTGAAGCTTTCTTT. This codes for CASRPRGNTEAFF.